The rows below give T cell receptor beta chains drawn from one sample of a study of control samples from healthy donors and cancer patients. Clones were sequenced by immunoSEQ multiplex PCR, and TCRdb holds only the in-frame ones, with some missing. The sample includes 150,000 to 200,000 clones, 85% to 90% seen only once; the top ten take about 1.7%. Sequenced: blood. These receptors originate from a man between 18 and 35 years old in good health. Both conserved end residues are part of each CDR3. The D gene is left open where the match is weak. The size entry is marked missing in some rows and otherwise reads once, few, many or a size class.

d_call,j_call,v_call,clone_size,cdr3_nt,cdr3_aa
.,TRBJ1-1,TRBV5-5,.,TGTGCCAGCAGCTCGGATACAGGAATGAACACTGAAGCTTTCTTT,CASSSDTGMNTEAFF
.,TRBJ1-4,TRBV4-3,.,TGCGCCAGCAGCCAAGACGGACCCGGGGAGAATGAAAAACTGTTTTTT,CASSQDGPGENEKLFF
.,TRBJ2-5,TRBV4-2,few,TGTGCCAGCTCGGGGGACCAAGAGACCCAGTACTTC,CASSGDQETQYF
.,TRBJ2-3,TRBV7-2,.,TGTGCCAGCAGCTTGCACCTCACAGATACGCAGTATTTT,CASSLHLTDTQYF
TRBD2,TRBJ2-1,TRBV4-1,.,TGCGCCAGCAGCCAAGAACCGGGGGGGAACAATGAGCAGTTCTTC,CASSQEPGGNNEQFF
.,TRBJ1-5,TRBV2,.,TGTGCCAGCAGTACGGATAGCAATCAGCCCCAGCATTTT,CASSTDSNQPQHF
.,TRBJ1-3,TRBV28,.,TGTGCCAGCAGTCTCACCCCGGGAAACACCATATATTTT,CASSLTPGNTIYF
TRBD1,TRBJ2-1,TRBV5-1,.,TGCGCCAGCAGCTTGGATTGGGCAGGGGGTAACAATGAGCAGTTCTTC,CASSLDWAGGNNEQFF
TRBD1,TRBJ1-1,TRBV30,.,TGTGCCTGGAGGGGGTTGACAGGGATGCGTGCTGAAGCTTTCTTT,CAWRGLTGMRAEAFF
TRBD1,TRBJ2-7,TRBV7-3,.,TGTGCCAGCAGCTCCACAGGGGGCAACGAGCAGTACTTC,CASSSTGGNEQYF
.,TRBJ1-3,TRBV19,.,TGTGCCAGTAGTAACAGGGCGACGATCTCTGGAAACACCATATATTTT,CASSNRATISGNTIYF
.,TRBJ2-2,TRBV7-2,.,TGTGCCAGCAGCTTAGCCCTTGCAACCGGGGAGCTGTTTTTT,CASSLALATGELFF
.,TRBJ1-1,TRBV19,.,TGTGCCAGTAGTATTAGGGGGACCCCGAACACTGAAGCTTTCTTT,CASSIRGTPNTEAFF
.,TRBJ1-6,TRBV6-5,.,TGTGCCGGCAACACAGGGAGATCACCCCTCCACTTT,CAGNTGRSPLHF
.,TRBJ2-1,TRBV5-4,.,TGTGCCAGCAGCGCGACGGGGAATGAGCAGTTCTTC,CASSATGNEQFF
TRBD1,TRBJ1-1,TRBV10-3,.,TGTGCCATCAGTGCTCCGACAGGGAATCCTGAAGCTTTCTTT,CAISAPTGNPEAFF
.,TRBJ2-7,TRBV19,once,TGTGCCAGTAGTATAGATCAGGGCAGCTCCTACGAGCAGTACTTC,CASSIDQGSSYEQYF
TRBD1,TRBJ1-6,TRBV28,once,TGTGCCAGCACCTTCTCCCCCACAGGGGGCTCAAATTCACCCCTCCACTTT,CASTFSPTGGSNSPLHF
.,TRBJ2-7,TRBV5-4,.,TGTGCCAGCAGCCTGGACGTATTCTACGAGCAGTACTTC,CASSLDVFYEQYF
TRBD2,TRBJ2-1,TRBV7-9,.,TGTGCCAGCAGCAGTCAACTAGCGGGGTACAATGAGCAGTTCTTC,CASSSQLAGYNEQFF
.,TRBJ1-5,TRBV4-1,.,TGCGCCAGCAGCCAAGATTTACAGGTCCTCCAGAGGAATCAGCCCCAGCATTTT,CASSQDLQVLQRNQPQHF
.,TRBJ2-7,TRBV2,.,TGTGCCAGCAGTGCCGGACTAAGACCAAGCGAGCAGTACTTC,CASSAGLRPSEQYF
.,TRBJ1-4,TRBV28,.,TGTGCCAGCAGTTTCTACTACGGGGCAACTAATGAAAAACTGTTTTTT,CASSFYYGATNEKLFF
TRBD1,TRBJ2-5,TRBV5-1,.,TGCGCCAGCAGCCTTTACAGGGGTCGAGAGACCCAGTACTTC,CASSLYRGRETQYF
.,TRBJ1-1,TRBV28,.,TGTGCCAGCAGTTTCCTGACAGAAGCTTTCTTT,CASSFLTEAFF
TRBD2,TRBJ2-7,TRBV3-1/TRBV3-2,.,TGTGCCAGCAGCCAAGGACTAGCGGTAAACTCGTACGAGCAGTACTTC,CASSQGLAVNSYEQYF
TRBD2,TRBJ2-3,TRBV4-2,.,TGTGCCAGCAGCCAAGTACTAGCGGGGGCCCTCACAGATACGCAGTATTTT,CASSQVLAGALTDTQYF
TRBD2,TRBJ2-2,TRBV5-1,.,TGCGCCAGCAGCTCTAGTAGCGGGGGGGCCACCGGGGAGCTGTTTTTT,CASSSSSGGATGELFF
TRBD2,TRBJ2-1,TRBV11-3,once,TGTGCCAGCAGCTTAACGGGACTAGCGGGGGCCACTAACAATGAGCAGTTCTTC,CASSLTGLAGATNNEQFF
.,TRBJ1-3,TRBV28,.,TGTGCCAGCAGTGAGTGGACGGTTGGAAACACCATATATTTT,CASSEWTVGNTIYF
.,TRBJ2-1,TRBV30,once,TGTGCCTGGACGGAGAACAATGAGCAGTTCTTC,CAWTENNEQFF
TRBD1,TRBJ2-3,TRBV7-6,once,TGTGCCAGCAGCGTCGACAGGGGGCGATTCTCCACAGATACGCAGTATTTT,CASSVDRGRFSTDTQYF
.,TRBJ2-3,TRBV5-6,.,TGTGCCAGCAGCTTTACCGGCCCCCCGCAGTATTTT,CASSFTGPPQYF